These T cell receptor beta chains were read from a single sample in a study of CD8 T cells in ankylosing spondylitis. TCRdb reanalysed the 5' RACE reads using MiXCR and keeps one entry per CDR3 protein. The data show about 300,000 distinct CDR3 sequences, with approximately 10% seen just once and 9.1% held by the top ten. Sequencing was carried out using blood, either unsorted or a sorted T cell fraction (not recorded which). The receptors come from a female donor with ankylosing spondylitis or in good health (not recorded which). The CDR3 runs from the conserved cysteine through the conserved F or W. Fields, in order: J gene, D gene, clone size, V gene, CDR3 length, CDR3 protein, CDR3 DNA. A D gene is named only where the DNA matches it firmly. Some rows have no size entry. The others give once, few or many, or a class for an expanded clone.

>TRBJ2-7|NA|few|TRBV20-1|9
CSAAREQYF
TGCAGTGCAGCTCGCGAGCAGTACTTC
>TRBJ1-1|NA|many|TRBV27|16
CASSLRQGRFTAEAFF
TGTGCCAGCAGTTTACGGCAGGGACGTTTTACGGCTGAAGCTTTCTTT
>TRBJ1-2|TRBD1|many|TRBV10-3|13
CAISESGQSGYTF
TGTGCCATCAGTGAGTCGGGACAGTCTGGCTACACCTTC
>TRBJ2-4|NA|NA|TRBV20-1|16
CSASAWGRGAKNIQYF
TGCAGTGCTTCCGCCTGGGGTCGGGGAGCCAAAAACATTCAGTACTTC
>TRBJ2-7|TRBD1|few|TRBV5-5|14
CASSLTGGYYEQYF
TGTGCCAGCAGCTTAACAGGGGGCTACTACGAGCAGTACTTC
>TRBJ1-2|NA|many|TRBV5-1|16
CASSLFAGPNYGGYTF
TGCGCCAGCAGCTTGTTCGCAGGACCTAACTATGGTGGCTACACCTTC
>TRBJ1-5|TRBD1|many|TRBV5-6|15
CASSPTGNSNQPQHF
TGTGCCAGCAGCCCGACAGGGAATAGCAATCAGCCCCAGCATTTT
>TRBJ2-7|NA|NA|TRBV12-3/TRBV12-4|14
CASSLEKGNYEQYF
TGTGCCAGCAGTTTAGAAAAGGGGAACTACGAGCAGTACTTC
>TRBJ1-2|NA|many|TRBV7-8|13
CASSFRLGYGYTF
TGTGCCAGCAGTTTCAGGTTGGGCTATGGCTACACCTTC
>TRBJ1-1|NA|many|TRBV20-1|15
CSAHSLPGGNTEAFF
TGCAGTGCACACAGCCTCCCGGGGGGTAACACTGAAGCTTTCTTT
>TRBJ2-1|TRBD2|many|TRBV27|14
CASSRAGVYNEQFF
TGTGCCAGCAGTCGGGCGGGAGTCTACAATGAGCAGTTCTTC
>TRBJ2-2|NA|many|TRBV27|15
CASSPRIGGYGELFF
TGTGCCAGCAGTCCGCGAATTGGGGGTTACGGGGAGCTGTTTTTT
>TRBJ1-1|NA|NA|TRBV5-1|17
CASSLALGGGQNTEAFF
TGCGCCAGCAGCTTGGCTTTGGGAGGGGGACAGAACACTGAAGCTTTCTTT
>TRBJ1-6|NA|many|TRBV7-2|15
CASSLFGLNNSPLHF
TGTGCCAGCAGCTTATTCGGGCTGAATAATTCACCCCTCCACTTT